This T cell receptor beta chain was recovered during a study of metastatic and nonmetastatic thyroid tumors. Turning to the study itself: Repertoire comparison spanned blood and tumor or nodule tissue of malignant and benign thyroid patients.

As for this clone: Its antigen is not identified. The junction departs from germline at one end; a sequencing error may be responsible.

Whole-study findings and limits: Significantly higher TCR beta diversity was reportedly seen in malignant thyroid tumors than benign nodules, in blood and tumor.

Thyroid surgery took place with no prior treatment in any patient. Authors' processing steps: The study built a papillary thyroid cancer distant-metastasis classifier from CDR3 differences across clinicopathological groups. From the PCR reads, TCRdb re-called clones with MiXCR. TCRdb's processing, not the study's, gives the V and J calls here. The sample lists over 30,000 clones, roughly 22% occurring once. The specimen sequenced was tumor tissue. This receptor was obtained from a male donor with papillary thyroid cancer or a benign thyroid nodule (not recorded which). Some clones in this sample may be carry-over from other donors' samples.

For the CDR3, the DNA is TGTGCCAGCATCCGGACGGATCCGAACACCGGGGAGTTGTTTTTT. It is translated as CASIRTDPNTGELFF. The chain has TRBV7-9 and TRBJ2-2, with D perhaps TRBD2 (5 bases). Germline loops: CDR1 SEHNR, CDR2 FQNEAQ (reference sequence). This CDR3 is 15 amino acids long.